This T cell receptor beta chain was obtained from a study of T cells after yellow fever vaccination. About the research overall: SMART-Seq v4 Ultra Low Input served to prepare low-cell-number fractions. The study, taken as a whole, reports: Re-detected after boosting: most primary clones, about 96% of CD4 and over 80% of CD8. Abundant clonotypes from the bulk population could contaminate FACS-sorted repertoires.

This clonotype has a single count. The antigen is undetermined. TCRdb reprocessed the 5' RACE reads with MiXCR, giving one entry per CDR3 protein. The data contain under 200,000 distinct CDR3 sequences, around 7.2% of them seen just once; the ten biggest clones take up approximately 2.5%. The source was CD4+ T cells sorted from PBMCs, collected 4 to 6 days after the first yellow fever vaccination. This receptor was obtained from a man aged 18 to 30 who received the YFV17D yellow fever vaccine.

The CDR3: CASSPKVWVTGELFF. CDR3 nucleotide sequence: TGCGCCAGCAGCCCCAAGGTTTGGGTCACCGGGGAGCTGTTTTTT. This rearrangement joins TRBV4-1 to TRBJ2-2; D call uncertain. Trimming shortened V by 4 bases and J by 4 bases, and 13 bases separated the two germline ends. The CDR3 has 15 residues. CDR1 and CDR2 (germline): MGHRA, YSYEKL.